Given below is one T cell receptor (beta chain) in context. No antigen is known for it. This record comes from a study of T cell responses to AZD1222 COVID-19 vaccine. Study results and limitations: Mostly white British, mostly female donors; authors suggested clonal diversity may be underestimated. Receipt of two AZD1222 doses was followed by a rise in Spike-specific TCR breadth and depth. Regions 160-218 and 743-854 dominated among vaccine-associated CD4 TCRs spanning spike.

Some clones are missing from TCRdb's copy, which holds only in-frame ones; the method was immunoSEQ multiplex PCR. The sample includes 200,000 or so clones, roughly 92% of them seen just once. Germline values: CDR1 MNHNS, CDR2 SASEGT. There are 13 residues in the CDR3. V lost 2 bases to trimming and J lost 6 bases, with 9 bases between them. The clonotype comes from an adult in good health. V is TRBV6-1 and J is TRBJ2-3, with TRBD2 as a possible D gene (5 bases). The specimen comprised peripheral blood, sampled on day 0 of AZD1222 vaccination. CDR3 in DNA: TGTGCCAGCAGTGAAATTCGAGGGGATACGCAGTATTTT. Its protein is CASSEIRGDTQYF.